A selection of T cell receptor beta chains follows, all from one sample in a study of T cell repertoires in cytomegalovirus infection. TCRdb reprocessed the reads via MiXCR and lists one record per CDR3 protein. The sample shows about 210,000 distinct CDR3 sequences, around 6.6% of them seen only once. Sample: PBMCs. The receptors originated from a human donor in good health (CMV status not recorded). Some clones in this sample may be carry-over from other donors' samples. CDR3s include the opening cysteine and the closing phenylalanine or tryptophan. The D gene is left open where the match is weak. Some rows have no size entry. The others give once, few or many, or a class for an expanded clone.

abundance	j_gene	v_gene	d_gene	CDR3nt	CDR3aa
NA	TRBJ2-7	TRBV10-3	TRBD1	TGTGCCATCTGTGGTCAGGGGGCTTTCATCGACGAGCAGTACTTC	CAICGQGAFIDEQYF
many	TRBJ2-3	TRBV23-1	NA	TGCGCCAGCACCGTGGGGGGCTTTGCAGATACGCAGTATTTT	CASTVGGFADTQYF
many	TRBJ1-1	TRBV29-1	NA	TGCAGCGTTGTTCTCCGTTTAGGGATCTCTGAAGCTTTCTTT	CSVVLRLGISEAFF
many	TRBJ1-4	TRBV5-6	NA	TGTGCCAGCAGCTTGGGCGGAGGGGCTAAACTGTTTTTT	CASSLGGGAKLFF
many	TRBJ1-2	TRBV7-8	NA	TGTGCCAGCAGCTTAGATAGTGTGGCAGGGGAAAGCGACTATGGCTACACCTTC	CASSLDSVAGESDYGYTF
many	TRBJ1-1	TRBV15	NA	TGTGCCACCAGCAGTTCCTGGGGGACGGTTAACACTGAAGCTTTCTTT	CATSSSWGTVNTEAFF
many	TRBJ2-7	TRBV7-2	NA	TGTGCCAGCAGCTTAGTCCGTGTTGAGCAGTACTTC	CASSLVRVEQYF
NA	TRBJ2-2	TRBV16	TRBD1	TGTGCCAGCAGCCATCTCTCTACGACAGGGGGCACCGGGGAGCTGTTTTTT	CASSHLSTTGGTGELFF
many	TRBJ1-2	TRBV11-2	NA	TGTGCCAGCAGCCCGGGGGAGGGGTATGGCTACACCTTC	CASSPGEGYGYTF
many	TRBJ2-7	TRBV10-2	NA	TGCGCCACCTTTTCCCCGGGACGACACTCCTACGAGCAGTACTTC	CATFSPGRHSYEQYF
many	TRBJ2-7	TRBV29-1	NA	TGCAGCGTTGAAAGTTGGGGCGAAACCTACGAGCAGTACTTC	CSVESWGETYEQYF
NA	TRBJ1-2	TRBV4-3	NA	TGCGCCAGCAGCCAAGAGAGGTACAGCTATGGCTACACCTTC	CASSQERYSYGYTF
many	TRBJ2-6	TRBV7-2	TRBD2	TGTGCCAGCAGCCGACTAGCGGGGGGGCCTGGGGCCAACGTCCTGACTTTC	CASSRLAGGPGANVLTF
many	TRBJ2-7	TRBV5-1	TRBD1	TGCGCCAGCAGCTTGGACAGGGGACGTTGGGAGCAGTACTTC	CASSLDRGRWEQYF
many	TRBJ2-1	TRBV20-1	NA	TGCAGTGCCCCCCAGTTCGGGAGCTCCTACAATGAGCAGTTCTTC	CSAPQFGSSYNEQFF
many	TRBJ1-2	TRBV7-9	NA	TGTGCCAGCAGCTTAGCGCCTGGAGGAGGCTACACCTTC	CASSLAPGGGYTF
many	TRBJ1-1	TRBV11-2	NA	TGTGCCAGCGGGACTCCGAGGTACAGGAAAACTGAAGCTTTCTTT	CASGTPRYRKTEAFF
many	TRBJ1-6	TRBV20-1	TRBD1	TGCAGTGCTAGAGACCGTAAAGGACAGGGGGCTGATTCACCCCTCCACTTT	CSARDRKGQGADSPLHF
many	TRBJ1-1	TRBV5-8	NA	TGTGCCAGCAGCCGGGGTACCAGGGGCACTGAAGCTTTCTTT	CASSRGTRGTEAFF
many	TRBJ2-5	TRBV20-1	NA	TGCAGTGCTGAACTAGTCTCGGCGGCTAGGACCCAGTACTTC	CSAELVSAARTQYF
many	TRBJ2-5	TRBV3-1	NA	TGTGCCAGCAGCCAACTCCAAGAGACCCAGTACTTC	CASSQLQETQYF
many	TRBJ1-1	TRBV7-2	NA	TGTGCCAGCTCCCCTCGAGGTGGGGCGGGGACTGAAGCTTTCTTT	CASSPRGGAGTEAFF
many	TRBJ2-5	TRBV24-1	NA	TGTGCCACCAGTGATAAGAAGACAAGCCAAGAGACCCAGTACTTC	CATSDKKTSQETQYF
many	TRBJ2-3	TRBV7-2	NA	TGTGCCAGCAGCTCGGCAGATACGCAGTATTTT	CASSSADTQYF
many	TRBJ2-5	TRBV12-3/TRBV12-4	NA	TGTGCCAGCAGTTTTACAGCGCAAGAGACCCAGTACTTC	CASSFTAQETQYF
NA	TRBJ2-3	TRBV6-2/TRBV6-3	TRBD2	TGTGCCAGCAGTTATCCCCCTAGCGGGGGAAGCACAGATACGCAGTATTTT	CASSYPPSGGSTDTQYF
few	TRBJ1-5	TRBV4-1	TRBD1	TGCGCCAGCAGCCAAGAAGGGACAGGGGGCTACAATCAGCCCCAGCATTTT	CASSQEGTGGYNQPQHF
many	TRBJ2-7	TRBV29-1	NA	TGCAGCGTAGTTGTCGTGGCGGGGCAGGCTATTCCCTACGAGCAGTACTTC	CSVVVVAGQAIPYEQYF
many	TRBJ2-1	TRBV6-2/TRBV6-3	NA	TGTGCCAGCAGTTCCCCGCTTAGCTCCTACAATGAGCAGTTCTTC	CASSSPLSSYNEQFF
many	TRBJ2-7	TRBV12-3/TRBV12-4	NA	TGTGCCAGCAGTTTGAACAGCCCCTACGAGCAGTACTTC	CASSLNSPYEQYF
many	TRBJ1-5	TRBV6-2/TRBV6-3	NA	TGTGCCAGCAGTTACTCAGGGGGAAGCAATCAGCCCCAGCATTTT	CASSYSGGSNQPQHF
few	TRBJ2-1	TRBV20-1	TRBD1	TGCAGTGCTAGATATTATATATGGGACAGGGGAAGGAATGAGCAGTTCTTC	CSARYYIWDRGRNEQFF
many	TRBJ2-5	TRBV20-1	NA	TGCAGTGCTAGAGATCGCATGGGGGCAGAGACCCAGTACTTC	CSARDRMGAETQYF
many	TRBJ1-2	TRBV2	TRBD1	TGTGCCAGCAGTGAATCAAGGACAGGGATCCATGGCTACACCTTC	CASSESRTGIHGYTF
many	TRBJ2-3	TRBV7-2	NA	TGTGCCAGCAGCCCTGGTCTCCCCCCAGATACGCAGTATTTT	CASSPGLPPDTQYF
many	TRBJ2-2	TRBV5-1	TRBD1	TGCGCCAGCAGCTCGTTTGAACAGGGGACGAACACCGGGGAGCTGTTTTTT	CASSSFEQGTNTGELFF
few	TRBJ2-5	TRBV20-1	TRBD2	TGCAGTGTGGCTAGCGGAACCAAAGAGACCCAGTACTTC	CSVASGTKETQYF
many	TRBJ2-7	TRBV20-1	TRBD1	TGCAGTGCACGGTACCCTCGGGACAGGACCTACGAGCAGTACTTC	CSARYPRDRTYEQYF
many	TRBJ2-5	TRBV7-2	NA	TGTGCCAGCAGCCCCACGGTAGGGGGGACCCAAGAGACCCAGTACTTC	CASSPTVGGTQETQYF
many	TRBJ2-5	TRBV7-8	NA	TGTGCCAGCAGCCCCCGGAGGGGAGACCAAGAGACCCAGTACTTC	CASSPRRGDQETQYF
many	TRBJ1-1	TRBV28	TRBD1	TGTGCCAGCAGTTTGCCCGGGACAGGGGGTAAAGCTTTCTTT	CASSLPGTGGKAFF
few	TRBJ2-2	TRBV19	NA	TGTGCCAGTCGAAGCCCCTTGACTCGTCCCGGGGAGCTGTTTTTT	CASRSPLTRPGELFF
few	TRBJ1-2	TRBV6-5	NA	TGTGCCAGCAGACTCGGGACGACGGGTTCGGAAGGCTACACCTTC	CASRLGTTGSEGYTF
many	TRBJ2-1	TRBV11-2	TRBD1	TGTGCCAGCAGCCGGACAGGCGACAATGAGCAGTTCTTC	CASSRTGDNEQFF
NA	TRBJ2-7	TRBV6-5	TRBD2	TGTGCCAGCAGTTACGGCTCCGGGGGGTACGAGCAGTACTTC	CASSYGSGGYEQYF
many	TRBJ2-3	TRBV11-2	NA	TGTGCCAGCAGCTTAGGGGGTCGGGGGAGCACAGATACGCAGTATTTT	CASSLGGRGSTDTQYF
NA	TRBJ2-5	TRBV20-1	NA	TGCAGTGCTAGAGAGAGACGCGGTCTCCAGTACTTC	CSARERRGLQYF
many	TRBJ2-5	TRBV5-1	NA	TGCGCCAGCAGCCCGGTGCAGGGAGCAAGAGAGACCCAGTACTTC	CASSPVQGARETQYF
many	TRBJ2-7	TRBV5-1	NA	TGCGCCAGCAGCTTGGTCCTCGACGGAACCTACGAGCAGTACTTC	CASSLVLDGTYEQYF
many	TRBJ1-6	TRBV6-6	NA	TGTGCCAGCAGTTACTCGGGAGTGCAGGTGAATTCACCCCTCCACTTT	CASSYSGVQVNSPLHF
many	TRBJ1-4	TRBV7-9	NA	TGTGCCAGCAGCTCCGGCAGTTTGAATGAGAAACTGTTTTTT	CASSSGSLNEKLFF